This entry lists 25 T cell receptor beta chains sequenced from one sample in a study of T cell changes during pregnancy in multiple sclerosis. Method: immunoSEQ multiplex PCR; TCRdb's copy keeps in-frame clones and lacks some. The profile shows tens of thousands of clones, around 93% of them singletons. This specimen consisted of peripheral blood, obtained after pregnancy. Source of these receptors: a female donor with multiple sclerosis, enrolled in a pregnancy study.

Written as DNA, the CDR3 is TGTGCCACCAGCAGAGATCGGGTGGCAGATACGCAGTATTTT. It translates to CATSRDRVADTQYF. V and J are TRBV15 and TRBJ2-3; D is unclear. V was trimmed by 0 bases and J by 4 bases, leaving 8 bases between them. The CDR3 runs 14 residues. CDR1 is LNHNV and CDR2 is YYDKDF in the germline V gene (reference sequence).

V and J are TRBV4-2 and TRBJ2-5; weak D call: TRBD1 (7 bases). CDR1 is LGHNA and CDR2 is YNFKEQ in the germline V gene. The CDR3 is made up of 14 amino acids. V was shortened by 4 bases and J by 2 bases, with 11 bases between the two germline ends. This CDR3 reads CASSRQGGQETQYF. As DNA, the CDR3 is TGTGCCAGCAGCCGCCAGGGGGGACAAGAGACCCAGTACTTC.

The gene calls are TRBV4-3 and TRBJ2-6; D possibly corresponds to TRBD1 (6 bases). Germline V CDR1 and CDR2: LGHNA, YSLEER. This CDR3 is 17 amino acids long. The V gene lost 4 bases and the J gene lost 0 bases, with 13 bases spanning the gap. This CDR3 reads CASSLLKGVSGANVLTF. The CDR3, as DNA: TGCGCCAGCAGCCTGCTTAAGGGGGTCTCTGGGGCCAACGTCCTGACTTTC.

The V call is TRBV6-1, the J call TRBJ2-5; D perhaps matches TRBD1 (6 bases). CDR1 is MNHNS and CDR2 is SASEGT in the germline V gene. V was pared by 2 bases and J by 2 bases, with 15 bases between. This CDR3 has 16 residues. CDR3 protein: CASSESYRERQETQYF. CDR3 DNA sequence: TGTGCCAGCAGTGAAAGCTACAGGGAACGGCAAGAGACCCAGTACTTC.

This clone was counted a single time. The CDR3 reads CASSRITGGETQYF. DNA of the CDR3: TGTGCCAGCAGCCGAATTACAGGGGGAGAGACCCAGTACTTC. The V call is TRBV5-6, the J call TRBJ2-5; 8 bases match TRBD1. V shed 4 bases and J 4 bases; nucleotides not matched to a gene: 6. CDR1 is SGHDT and CDR2 is YYEEEE in the germline V gene. The CDR3 runs 14 residues.

The chain employs TRBV6-6 and TRBJ2-7; tentatively, D is TRBD1 (5 bases). This CDR3 spans 14 amino acids. V lost 0 bases to trimming and J lost 0 bases, with 6 bases between them. Germline CDR1 MNHNY, CDR2 SVGAGI (reference sequence). As DNA, the CDR3 is TGTGCCAGCAGTTACTCTGGGGCCTCCTACGAGCAGTACTTC. This gives the protein CASSYSGASYEQYF.

The J gene is TRBJ2-1, the V gene TRBV7-6, with 7 bases lining up with TRBD2. The CDR3 has 16 residues. V trimming: 1 base; J trimming: 8 bases; junction bases outside the gene matches: 11. Per germline, CDR1 SGHVS and CDR2 FNYEAQ. The CDR3 DNA sequence: TGTGCCAGCAGCTTAGATATCCCACTAGCGAGCGATGAGCAGTTCTTC. It codes for CASSLDIPLASDEQFF.

This clone came up once. The chain is built from TRBV5-6 and TRBJ2-6; D gene unclear. Deletions cut 0 bases from V and 0 bases from J, with 10 bases between. Germline loops: CDR1 SGHDT, CDR2 YYEEEE. This CDR3 region has 17 residues. In nucleotides, the CDR3 is TGTGCCAGCAGCTTGGACAGAAGCTTCTCTGGGGCCAACGTCCTGACTTTC. It yields the protein CASSLDRSFSGANVLTF. Filled out from reference TRBV5-6 and TRBJ2-6, the complete variable domain reads DAGVTQSPTHLIKTRGQQVTLRCSPKSGHDTVSWYQQALGQGPQFIFQYYEEEERQRGNFPDRFSGHQFPNYSSELNVNALLLGDSALYLCASSLDRSFSGANVLTFGAGSRLTVL.

The J gene is TRBJ2-5, the V gene TRBV11-3, with D possibly being TRBD2 (5 bases). Germline V gives CDR1 SGHNT, CDR2 YENEEA. CDR3 length: 14 residues. V was trimmed by 2 bases and J by 5 bases, leaving 12 bases between them. The CDR3 nucleotides read TGTGCCAGCAGCTTACATGGACGGGGTGAGACCCAGTACTTC. Translated, it gives CASSLHGRGETQYF.

The J gene is TRBJ1-1, the V gene TRBV19; D not certain. This CDR3 is 14 amino acids long. Trimming removed 5 bases at V and 1 base at J, with 11 bases between. Looked up from germline, CDR1 is LNHDA and CDR2 is SQIVND (reference sequence). The DNA for the CDR3 is TGTGCCAGTAGTGTTAACGCGGGGAACACTGAAGCTTTCTTT. Translating it yields CASSVNAGNTEAFF.

The chain links TRBV11-1 to TRBJ1-1, with D possibly being TRBD1 (5 bases). The CDR3 loop spans 11 amino acids. V lost 3 bases and J lost 6, with 5 bases in between. CDR1 and CDR2 from the germline V gene are SGHAT and FQDESV (reference sequence). CDR3 nucleotides: TGTGCCAGCAGCTTGGGGCCTGAAGCTTTCTTT. It is translated as CASSLGPEAFF.

This chain joins TRBV13 and TRBJ2-1; 9 bases map to TRBD1. CDR1 is PRHDT and CDR2 is FYEKMQ in the germline V gene (reference sequence). The CDR3 extends over 19 amino acids. J gave up 8 bases and V 4 bases, and 21 bases lay outside the gene matches. The CDR3 loop is CASSSADSPTGTGRDEQFF. In DNA form, the CDR3 reads TGTGCCAGCAGCTCAGCCGACTCCCCGACCGGGACAGGGCGCGATGAGCAGTTCTTC.

This chain connects TRBV27 to TRBJ1-6; D remains unclear. This CDR3 has 16 residues. Germline V gives CDR1 MNHEY, CDR2 SMNVEV (reference sequence). V was clipped by 6 bases and J by 2 bases, with 14 bases between them. The CDR3 region is CASRAWGETYNSPLHF. DNA of the CDR3: TGTGCCAGCAGGGCTTGGGGAGAAACCTATAATTCACCCCTCCACTTT.

The J gene is TRBJ1-5, the V gene TRBV5-8, with a tentative D call TRBD1 (5 bases). CDR1 is SGHTS and CDR2 is YDEGEE in the germline V gene. CDR3 length: 19 residues. V lost 0 bases and J lost 2, with 21 bases in between. CDR3: CASSLVGTWGVEGNQPQHF. CDR3 sequence (DNA): TGTGCCAGCAGCTTGGTTGGGACTTGGGGGGTTGAGGGCAATCAGCCCCAGCATTTT.

Only a few counts were recorded for this clone. The chain is built from TRBV30 and TRBJ1-5, with D perhaps matching TRBD1 (6 bases). V was shortened by 1 base and J by 1 base, with 8 bases between the two germline ends. Looked up from germline, CDR1 is GTSNPN and CDR2 is SVGIG (reference sequence). This CDR3 is 14 amino acids long. In DNA, the CDR3 is TGTGCCTGGAGTGCCGGACAGAGCAATCAGCCCCAGCATTTT. Protein sequence: CAWSAGQSNQPQHF.

The rearrangement uses TRBV4-3 and TRBJ1-3; 9 bases are a match to TRBD1. Germline assignment: CDR1 LGHNA and CDR2 YSLEER. Unmatched junction bases numbered 6, after V lost 1 base and J lost 2 bases. This CDR3 comprises 17 residues. Written as DNA, the CDR3 is TGCGCCAGCAGCCAAGCGCCCGGGACAGGGCCTGGAAACACCATATATTTT. Its protein product is CASSQAPGTGPGNTIYF.

V and J are TRBV11-3 and TRBJ1-1; D might be TRBD1 (5 bases). Between the trimmed V and J ends, which lost 4 bases and 4 bases, there was a span of 10 bases. Looked up from germline, CDR1 is SGHNT and CDR2 is YENEEA. The CDR3 sequence is 13 residues long. CDR3 sequence reads: CASSWGPGTEAFF. The CDR3 DNA is TGTGCCAGCAGCTGGGGCCCCGGCACTGAAGCTTTCTTT.

This clone was observed a handful of times. The rearrangement links TRBV6-1 to TRBJ2-5, with D tentatively TRBD2 (7 bases). In germline, CDR1 is MNHNS, CDR2 SASEGT. The V end lost 3 bases, the J end lost 4 bases, and 18 bases lay between the germline ends. CDR3 length: 16 residues. The DNA for the CDR3 is TGTGCCAGCAGTGAGATAACGGGGGGCGGGGGAGAGACCCAGTACTTC. This translates into CASSEITGGGGETQYF.

This chain joins TRBV2 and TRBJ1-6; D remains unclear. Trimming cost V 6 bases and J 9 bases, with 18 bases left between them. The length of the CDR3 is 15 residues. Germline V CDR1 and CDR2: SNHLY, FYNNEI. CDR3 sequence: CASRWTRGAASPLHF. In DNA, the CDR3 is TGTGCCAGCAGGTGGACCCGGGGAGCGGCTTCACCCCTCCACTTT.

The CDR3 here is CASSSPWTGGRGYTF. The CDR3 DNA is TGTGCCAGCAGCTCTCCTTGGACAGGGGGAAGGGGCTACACCTTC. The chain links TRBV7-2 to TRBJ1-2; 10 nucleotides agree with TRBD1. The CDR3 is 15 amino acids. V trimming: 4 bases; J trimming: 8 bases; junction bases outside the gene matches: 10. Germline loops: CDR1 SGHTA, CDR2 FQGNSA.

This CDR3 reads CASSSDRNYGYTF. The CDR3 region has the DNA TGTGCCAGCAGTTCGGACAGAAACTATGGCTACACCTTC. This chain connects TRBV6-6 to TRBJ1-2; TRBD1 is a possible D gene (6 bases). Germline V CDR1 and CDR2: MNHNY, SVGAGI (reference sequence). The CDR3 consists of 13 residues. Trimming stripped 4 bases from V and 2 bases from J, with 8 bases between.

The chain combines TRBV6-4 with TRBJ2-1; weak D call: TRBD2 (7 bases). CDR1 and CDR2 from the germline V gene are MRHNA and SNTAGT. This CDR3 is built from 15 residues. V was clipped by 4 bases and J by 10 bases, with 20 bases between them. CDR3 sequence reads: CASSVWGGPPGEQFF. The CDR3 DNA sequence: TGTGCCAGCAGTGTCTGGGGGGGCCCCCCGGGAGAGCAGTTCTTC.

With regard to this clone: One end of the junction is discordant with germline, which a read error may explain. This chain connects TRBV29-1 to TRBJ1-4, with D possibly being TRBD1 (6 bases). CDR1 and CDR2 from the germline V gene are SQVTM and ANQGSEA. CDR3 size: 12 residues. Written as DNA, the CDR3 is TGCAGCGCTGAACAGGGTTATGAAAAACTGTTTTTT. Its translation is CSAEQGYEKLFF. Looking up the rest from reference TRBV29-1 and TRBJ1-4 gives the full variable domain: SAVISQKPSRDICQRGTSLTIQCQVDSQVTMMFWYRQQPGQSLTLIATANQGSEATYESGFVIDKFPISRPNLTFSTLTVSNMSPEDSSIYLCSAEQGYEKLFFGSGTQLSVL.

The chain is built from TRBV9 and TRBJ2-1, with D maybe TRBD2 (6 bases). The CDR3 loop spans 14 amino acids. V lost 1 base, J lost 6 bases, and 11 bases lay in between. Germline CDR1 SGDLS, CDR2 YYNGEE. CDR3 in DNA: TGTGCCAGCAGCGTATCCCCGCGGGGCAATGAGCAGTTCTTC. It codes for CASSVSPRGNEQFF.

V is TRBV9 and J is TRBJ2-2, with D perhaps TRBD2 (6 bases). This CDR3 region has 15 residues. The V end was cut by 0 bases, the J end by 4 bases, with 10 bases between. CDR1 and CDR2 (germline): SGDLS, YYNGEE. CDR3 sequence (DNA): TGTGCCAGCAGCGTAGAGGCGGGGAGCACCGGGGAGCTGTTTTTT. Its translation: CASSVEAGSTGELFF.